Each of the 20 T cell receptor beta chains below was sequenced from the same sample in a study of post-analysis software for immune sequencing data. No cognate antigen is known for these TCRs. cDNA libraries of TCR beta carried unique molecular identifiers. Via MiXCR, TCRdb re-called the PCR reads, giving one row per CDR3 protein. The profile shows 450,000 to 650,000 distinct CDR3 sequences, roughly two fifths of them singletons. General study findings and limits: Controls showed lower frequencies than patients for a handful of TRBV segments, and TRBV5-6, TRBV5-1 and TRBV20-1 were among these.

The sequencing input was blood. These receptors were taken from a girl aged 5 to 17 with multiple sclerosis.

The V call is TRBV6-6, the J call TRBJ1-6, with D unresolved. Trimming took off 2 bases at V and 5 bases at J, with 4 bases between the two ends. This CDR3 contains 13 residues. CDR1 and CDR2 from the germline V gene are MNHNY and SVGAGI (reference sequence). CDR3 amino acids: CASSYADNSPLHF. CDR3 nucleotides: TGTGCCAGCAGTTACGCGGATAATTCACCCCTCCACTTT.

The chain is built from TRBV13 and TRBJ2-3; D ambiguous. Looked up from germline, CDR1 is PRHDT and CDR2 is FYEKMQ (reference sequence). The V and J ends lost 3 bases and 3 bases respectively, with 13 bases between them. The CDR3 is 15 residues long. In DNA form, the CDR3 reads TGTGCCAGCAGCTTTAACAACAGAGAGACAGATACGCAGTATTTT. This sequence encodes CASSFNNRETDTQYF.

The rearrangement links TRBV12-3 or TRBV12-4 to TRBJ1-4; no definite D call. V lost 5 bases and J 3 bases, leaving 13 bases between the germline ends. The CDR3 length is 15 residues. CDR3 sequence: CASSPVTASNEKLFF. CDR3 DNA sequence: TGTGCCAGCAGTCCAGTGACGGCCTCTAATGAAAAACTGTTTTTT.

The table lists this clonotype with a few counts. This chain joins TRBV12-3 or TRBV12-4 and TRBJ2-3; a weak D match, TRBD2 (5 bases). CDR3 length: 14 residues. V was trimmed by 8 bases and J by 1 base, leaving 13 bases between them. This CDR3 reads CASREAGGTDTQYF. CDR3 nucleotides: TGTGCCAGCCGGGAAGCAGGAGGCACAGATACGCAGTATTTT.

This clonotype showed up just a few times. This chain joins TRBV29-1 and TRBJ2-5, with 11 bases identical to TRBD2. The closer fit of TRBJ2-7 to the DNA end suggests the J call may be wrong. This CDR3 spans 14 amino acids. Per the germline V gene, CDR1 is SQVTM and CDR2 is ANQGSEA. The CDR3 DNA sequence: TGCAGCGTTGAGACTAGCGGGACCAACTACGAGCAGTACTTC. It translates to CSVETSGTNYEQYF.

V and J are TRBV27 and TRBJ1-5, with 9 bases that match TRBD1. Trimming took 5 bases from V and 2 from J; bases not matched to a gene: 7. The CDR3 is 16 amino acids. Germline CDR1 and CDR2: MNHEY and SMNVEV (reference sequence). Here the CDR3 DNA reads TGTGCCAGCAGTAGACAGGGGGGATTTGGCAATCAGCCCCAGCATTTT. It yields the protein CASSRQGGFGNQPQHF.

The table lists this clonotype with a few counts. The CDR3 is CASSRDRARGEQYF. DNA for the CDR3: TGTGCCAGCAGCCGGGACAGGGCTAGGGGCGAGCAGTACTTC. The chain couples TRBV9 to TRBJ2-5; 9 bases fit TRBD1. The assigned J gene may be wrong: the sequence end matches TRBJ2-7 better. Germline V gene lookup returns CDR1 SGDLS and CDR2 YYNGEE. The CDR3 covers 14 residues.

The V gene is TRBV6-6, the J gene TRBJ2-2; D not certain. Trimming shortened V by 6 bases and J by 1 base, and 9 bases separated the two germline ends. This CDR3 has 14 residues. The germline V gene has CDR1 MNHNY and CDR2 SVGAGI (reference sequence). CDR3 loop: CASRPWGNTGELFF. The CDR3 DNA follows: TGTGCCAGCAGACCCTGGGGGAACACCGGGGAGCTGTTTTTT.

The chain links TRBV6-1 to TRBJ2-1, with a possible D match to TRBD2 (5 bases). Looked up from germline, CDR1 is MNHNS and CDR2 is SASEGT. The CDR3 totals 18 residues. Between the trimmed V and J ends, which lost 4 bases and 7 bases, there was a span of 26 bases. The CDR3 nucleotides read TGTGCCAGCAGTGTCCAATTTACGGGGATAGACCCTAGTAATGAGCAGTTCTTC. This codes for CASSVQFTGIDPSNEQFF.

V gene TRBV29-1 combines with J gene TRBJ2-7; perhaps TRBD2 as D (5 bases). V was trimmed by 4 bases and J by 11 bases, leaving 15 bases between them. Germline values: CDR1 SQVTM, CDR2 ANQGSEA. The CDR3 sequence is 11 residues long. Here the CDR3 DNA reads TGCAGCGTTGGAGCGGAGAAGAGGGAGTACTTC. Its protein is CSVGAEKREYF.

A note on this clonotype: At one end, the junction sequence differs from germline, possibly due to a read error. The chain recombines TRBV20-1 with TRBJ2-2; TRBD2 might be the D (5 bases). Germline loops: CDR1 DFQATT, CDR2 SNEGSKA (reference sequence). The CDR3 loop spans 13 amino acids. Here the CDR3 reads CSARVGSSGERFF. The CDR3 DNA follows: TGCAGTGCTAGAGTGGGGAGCAGTGGGGAGCGGTTTTTT.

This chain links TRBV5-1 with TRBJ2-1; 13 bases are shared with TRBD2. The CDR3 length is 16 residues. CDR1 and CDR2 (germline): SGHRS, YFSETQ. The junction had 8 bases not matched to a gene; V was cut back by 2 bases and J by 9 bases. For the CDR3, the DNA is TGCGCCAGCAGCTTAGGACTAGCGGGGGCAAACCTTGAGCAGTTCTTC. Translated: CASSLGLAGANLEQFF.

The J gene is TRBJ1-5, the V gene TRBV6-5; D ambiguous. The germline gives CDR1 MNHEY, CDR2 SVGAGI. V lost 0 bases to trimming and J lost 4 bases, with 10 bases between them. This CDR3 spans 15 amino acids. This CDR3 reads CASSYSAVGNQPQHF. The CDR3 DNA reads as TGTGCCAGCAGTTACTCTGCCGTTGGGAATCAGCCCCAGCATTTT.

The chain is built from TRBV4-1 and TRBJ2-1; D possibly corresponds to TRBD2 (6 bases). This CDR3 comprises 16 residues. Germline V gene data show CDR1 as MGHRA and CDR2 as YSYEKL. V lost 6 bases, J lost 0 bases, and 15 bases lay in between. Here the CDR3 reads CASRDRLGSSYNEQFF. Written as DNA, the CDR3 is TGCGCCAGCAGGGATAGACTAGGTAGCTCCTACAATGAGCAGTTCTTC.

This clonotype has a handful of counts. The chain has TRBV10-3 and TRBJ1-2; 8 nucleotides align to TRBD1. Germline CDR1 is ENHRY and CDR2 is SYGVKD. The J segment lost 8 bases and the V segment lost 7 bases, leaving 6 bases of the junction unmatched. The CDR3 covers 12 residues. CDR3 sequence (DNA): TGTGCCATCAACATACAGGGGGAGGGCTACACCTTC. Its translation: CAINIQGEGYTF.

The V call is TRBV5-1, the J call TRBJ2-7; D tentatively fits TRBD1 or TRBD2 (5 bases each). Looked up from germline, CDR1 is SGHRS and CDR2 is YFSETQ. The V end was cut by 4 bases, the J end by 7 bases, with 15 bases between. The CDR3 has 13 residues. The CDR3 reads CASSAGTQGEQYF. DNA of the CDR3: TGCGCCAGCAGCGCCGGGACCCAAGGGGAGCAGTACTTC.

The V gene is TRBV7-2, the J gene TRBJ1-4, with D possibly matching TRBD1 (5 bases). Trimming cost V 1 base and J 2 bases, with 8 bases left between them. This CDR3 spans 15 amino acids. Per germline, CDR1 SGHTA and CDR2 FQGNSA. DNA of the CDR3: TGTGCCAGCAGCTTAGGTCCAGGGACTAATGAAAAACTGTTTTTT. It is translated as CASSLGPGTNEKLFF.

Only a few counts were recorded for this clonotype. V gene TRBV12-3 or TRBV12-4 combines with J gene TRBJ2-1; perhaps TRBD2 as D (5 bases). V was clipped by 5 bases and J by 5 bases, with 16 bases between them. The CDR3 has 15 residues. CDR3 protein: CASSLRTDTNNEQFF. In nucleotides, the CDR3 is TGTGCCAGCAGTCTCCGGACTGATACTAACAATGAGCAGTTCTTC.

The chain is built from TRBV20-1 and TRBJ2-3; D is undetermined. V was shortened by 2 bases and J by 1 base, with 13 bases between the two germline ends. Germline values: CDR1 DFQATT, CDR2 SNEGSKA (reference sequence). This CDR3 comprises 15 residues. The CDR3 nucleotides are TGCAGTGCTAGACGGCCCGTCGGCCGCACAGATACGCAGTATTTT. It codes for CSARRPVGRTDTQYF.

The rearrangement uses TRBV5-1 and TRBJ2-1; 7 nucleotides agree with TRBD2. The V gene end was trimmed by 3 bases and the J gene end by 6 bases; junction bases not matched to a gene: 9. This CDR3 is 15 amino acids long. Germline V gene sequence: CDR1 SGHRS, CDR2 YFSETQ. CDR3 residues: CASSSEPGRFNEQFF. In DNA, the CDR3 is TGCGCCAGCAGCTCTGAACCCGGGAGGTTCAATGAGCAGTTCTTC.